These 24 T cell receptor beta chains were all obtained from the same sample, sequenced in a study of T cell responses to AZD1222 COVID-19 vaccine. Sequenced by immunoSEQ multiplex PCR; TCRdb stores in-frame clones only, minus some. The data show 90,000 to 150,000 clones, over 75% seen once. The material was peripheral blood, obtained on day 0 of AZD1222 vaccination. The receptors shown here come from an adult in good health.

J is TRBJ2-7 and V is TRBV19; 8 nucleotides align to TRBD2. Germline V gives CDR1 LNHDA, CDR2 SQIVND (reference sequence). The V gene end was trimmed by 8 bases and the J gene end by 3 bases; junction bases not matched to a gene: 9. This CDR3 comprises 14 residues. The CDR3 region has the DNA TGTGCCAGTGCTTTGGGAGCGGGAGACTACGAGCAGTACTTC. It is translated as CASALGAGDYEQYF. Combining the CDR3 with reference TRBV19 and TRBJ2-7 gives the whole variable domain DGGITQSPKYLFRKEGQNVTLSCEQNLNHDAMYWYRQDPGQGLRLIYYSQIVNDFQKGDIAEGYSVSREKKESFPLTVTSAQKNPTAFYLCASALGAGDYEQYFGPGTRLTVT.

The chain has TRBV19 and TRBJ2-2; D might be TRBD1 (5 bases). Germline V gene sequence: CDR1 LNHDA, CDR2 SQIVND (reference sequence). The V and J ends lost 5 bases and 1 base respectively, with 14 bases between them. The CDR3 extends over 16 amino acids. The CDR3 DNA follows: TGTGCCAGTAGTCCAGTTCCAACAGGGAACACCGGGGAGCTGTTTTTT. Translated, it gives CASSPVPTGNTGELFF.

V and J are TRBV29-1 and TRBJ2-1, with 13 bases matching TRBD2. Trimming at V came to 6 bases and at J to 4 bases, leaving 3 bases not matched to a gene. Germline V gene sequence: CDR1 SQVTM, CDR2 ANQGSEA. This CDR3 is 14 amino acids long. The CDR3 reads CSVLGLAGYNEQFF. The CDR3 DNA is TGCAGCGTCCTGGGACTAGCGGGGTACAATGAGCAGTTCTTC.

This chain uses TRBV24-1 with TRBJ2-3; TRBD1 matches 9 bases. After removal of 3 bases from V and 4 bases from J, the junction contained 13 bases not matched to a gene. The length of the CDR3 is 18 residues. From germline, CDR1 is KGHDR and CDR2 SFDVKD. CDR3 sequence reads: CATSDPQPGTGNPDTQYF. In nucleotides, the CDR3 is TGTGCCACCAGTGATCCCCAACCCGGGACAGGGAACCCAGATACGCAGTATTTT.

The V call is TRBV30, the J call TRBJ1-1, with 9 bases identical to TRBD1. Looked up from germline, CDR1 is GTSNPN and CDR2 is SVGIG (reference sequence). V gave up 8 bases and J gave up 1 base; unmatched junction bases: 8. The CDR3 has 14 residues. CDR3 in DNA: TGTGCCCATTACTCGACAGGGGGGAACACTGAAGCTTTCTTT. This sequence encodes CAHYSTGGNTEAFF.

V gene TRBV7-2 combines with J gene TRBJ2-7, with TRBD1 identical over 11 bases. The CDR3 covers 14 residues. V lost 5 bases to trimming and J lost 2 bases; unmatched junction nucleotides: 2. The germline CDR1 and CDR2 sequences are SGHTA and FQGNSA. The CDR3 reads CASSRTGGPYEQYF. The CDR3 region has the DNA TGTGCCAGCAGCAGGACAGGGGGCCCCTACGAGCAGTACTTC.

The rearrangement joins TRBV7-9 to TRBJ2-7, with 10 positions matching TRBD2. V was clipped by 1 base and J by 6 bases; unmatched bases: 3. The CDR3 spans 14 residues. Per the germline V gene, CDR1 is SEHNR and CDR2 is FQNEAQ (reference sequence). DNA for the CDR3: TGTGCCAGCAGCTTAGGGCCTAGCGGGAGCGAGCAGTACTTC. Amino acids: CASSLGPSGSEQYF.

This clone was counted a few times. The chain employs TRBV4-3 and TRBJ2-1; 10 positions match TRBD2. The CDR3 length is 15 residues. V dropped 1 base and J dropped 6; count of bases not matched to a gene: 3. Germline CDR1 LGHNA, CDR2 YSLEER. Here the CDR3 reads CASSQGVAGGNEQFF. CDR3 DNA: TGCGCCAGCAGCCAAGGAGTAGCGGGAGGCAATGAGCAGTTCTTC.

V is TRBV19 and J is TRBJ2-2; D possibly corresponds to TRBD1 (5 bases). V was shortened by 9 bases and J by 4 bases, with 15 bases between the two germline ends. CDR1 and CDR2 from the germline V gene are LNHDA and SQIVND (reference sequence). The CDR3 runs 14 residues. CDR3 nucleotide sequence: TGTGCCAGGAGAGACAGCCGTGCCACCGGGGAGCTGTTTTTT. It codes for CARRDSRATGELFF.

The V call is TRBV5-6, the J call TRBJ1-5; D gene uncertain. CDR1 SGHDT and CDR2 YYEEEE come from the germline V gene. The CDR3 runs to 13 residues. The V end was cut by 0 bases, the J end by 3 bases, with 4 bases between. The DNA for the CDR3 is TGTGCCAGCAGCTTGGGAGTCAATCAGCCCCAGCATTTT. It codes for CASSLGVNQPQHF.

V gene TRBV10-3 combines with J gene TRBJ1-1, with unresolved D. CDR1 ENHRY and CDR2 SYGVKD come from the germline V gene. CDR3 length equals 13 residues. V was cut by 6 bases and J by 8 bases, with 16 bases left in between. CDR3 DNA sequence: TGTGCCATCAGCGAGGCGGCCCTTGGGGAAGCTTTCTTT. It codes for CAISEAALGEAFF.

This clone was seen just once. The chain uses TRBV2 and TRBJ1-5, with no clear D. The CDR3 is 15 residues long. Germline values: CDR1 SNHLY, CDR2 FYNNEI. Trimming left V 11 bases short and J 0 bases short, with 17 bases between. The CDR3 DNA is TGTGCCCTGGGGAGGAATTCAAATAGCAATCAGCCCCAGCATTTT. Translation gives CALGRNSNSNQPQHF. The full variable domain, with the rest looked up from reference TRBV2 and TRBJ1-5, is EPEVTQTPSHQVTQMGQEVILRCVPISNHLYFYWYRQILGQKVEFLVSFYNNEISEKSEIFDDQFSVERPDGSNFTLKIRSTKLEDSAMYFCALGRNSNSNQPQHFGDGTRLSIL.

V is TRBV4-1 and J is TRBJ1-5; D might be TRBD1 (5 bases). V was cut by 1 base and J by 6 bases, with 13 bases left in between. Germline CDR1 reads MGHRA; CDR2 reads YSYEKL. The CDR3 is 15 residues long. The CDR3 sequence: CASSQGPGPRQPQHF. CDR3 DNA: TGCGCCAGCAGCCAAGGCCCGGGACCTCGTCAGCCCCAGCATTTT.

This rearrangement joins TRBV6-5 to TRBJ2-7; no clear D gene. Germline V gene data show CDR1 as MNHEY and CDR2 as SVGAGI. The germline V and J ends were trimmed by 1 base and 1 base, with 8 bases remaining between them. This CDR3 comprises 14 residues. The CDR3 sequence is CASSYYGLSYEQYF. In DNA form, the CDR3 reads TGTGCCAGCAGTTACTACGGATTATCCTACGAGCAGTACTTC.

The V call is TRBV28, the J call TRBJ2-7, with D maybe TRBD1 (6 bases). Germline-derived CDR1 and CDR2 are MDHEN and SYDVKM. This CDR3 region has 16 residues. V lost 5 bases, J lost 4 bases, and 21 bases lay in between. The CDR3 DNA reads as TGTGCCAGCAGTCTCGCCCCAGGGGACCCGATTTACGAGCAGTACTTC. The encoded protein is CASSLAPGDPIYEQYF.

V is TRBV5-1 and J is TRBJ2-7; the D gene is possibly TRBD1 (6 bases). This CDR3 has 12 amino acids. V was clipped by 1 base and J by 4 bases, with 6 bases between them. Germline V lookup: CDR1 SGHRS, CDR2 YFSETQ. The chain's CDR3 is CASSLQGYEQYF. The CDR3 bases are TGCGCCAGCAGCTTGCAGGGGTACGAGCAGTACTTC.

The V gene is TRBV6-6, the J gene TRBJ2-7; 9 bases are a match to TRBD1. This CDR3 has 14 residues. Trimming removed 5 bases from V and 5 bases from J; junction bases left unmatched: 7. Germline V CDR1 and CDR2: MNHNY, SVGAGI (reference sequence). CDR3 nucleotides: TGTGCCAGCAGTACAGGGACAGGGTTGCACGAGCAGTACTTC. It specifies CASSTGTGLHEQYF.

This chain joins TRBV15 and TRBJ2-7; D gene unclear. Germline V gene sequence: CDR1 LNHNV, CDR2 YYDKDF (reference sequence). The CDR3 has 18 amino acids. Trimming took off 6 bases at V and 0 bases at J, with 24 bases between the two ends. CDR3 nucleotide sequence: TGTGCCACCAGGAGTTTTGGTAGACGGTTACCTCACTCCTACGAGCAGTACTTC. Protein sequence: CATRSFGRRLPHSYEQYF.

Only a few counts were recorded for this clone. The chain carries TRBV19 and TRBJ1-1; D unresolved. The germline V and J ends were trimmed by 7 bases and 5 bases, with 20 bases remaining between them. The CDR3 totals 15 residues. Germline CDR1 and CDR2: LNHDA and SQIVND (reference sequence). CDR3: CASTSTLGWTTEAFF. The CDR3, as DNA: TGTGCCAGTACATCCACCCTCGGATGGACGACTGAAGCTTTCTTT.

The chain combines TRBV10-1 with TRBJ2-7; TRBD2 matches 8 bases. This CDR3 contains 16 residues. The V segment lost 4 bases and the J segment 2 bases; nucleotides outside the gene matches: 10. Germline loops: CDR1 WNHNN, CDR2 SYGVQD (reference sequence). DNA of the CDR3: TGCGCCAGCAGTGGACCTCCAGGCGGGGGGACCTACGAGCAGTACTTC. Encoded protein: CASSGPPGGGTYEQYF.

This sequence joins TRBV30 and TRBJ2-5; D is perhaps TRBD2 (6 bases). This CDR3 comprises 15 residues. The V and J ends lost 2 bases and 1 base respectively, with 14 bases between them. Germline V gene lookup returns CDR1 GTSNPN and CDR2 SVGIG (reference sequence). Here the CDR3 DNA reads TGTGCCTGGAGTCCCTCGACTAGTATCCAAGAGACCCAGTACTTC. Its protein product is CAWSPSTSIQETQYF.

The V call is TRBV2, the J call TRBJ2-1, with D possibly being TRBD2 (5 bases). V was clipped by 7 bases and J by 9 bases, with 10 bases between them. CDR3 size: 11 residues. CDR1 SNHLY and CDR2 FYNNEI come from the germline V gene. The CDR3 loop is CASTSGSEQFF. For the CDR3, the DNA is TGTGCCAGCACGTCGGGGAGTGAGCAGTTCTTC.

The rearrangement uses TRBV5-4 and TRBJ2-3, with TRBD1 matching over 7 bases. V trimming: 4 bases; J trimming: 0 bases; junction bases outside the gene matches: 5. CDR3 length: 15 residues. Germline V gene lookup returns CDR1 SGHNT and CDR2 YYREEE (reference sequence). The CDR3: CASSSRDSSTDTQYF. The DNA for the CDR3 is TGTGCCAGCAGCAGCCGGGACAGTAGCACAGATACGCAGTATTTT.

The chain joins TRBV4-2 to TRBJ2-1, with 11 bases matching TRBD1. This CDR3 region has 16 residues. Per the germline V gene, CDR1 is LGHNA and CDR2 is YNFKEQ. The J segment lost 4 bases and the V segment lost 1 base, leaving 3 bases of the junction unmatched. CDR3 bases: TGTGCCAGCAGCCAAGGAGGGACAGGGGGGTACAATGAGCAGTTCTTC. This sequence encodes CASSQGGTGGYNEQFF.